Sequencing of this T cell receptor beta chain was carried out in a study of beta chain features in type 1 diabetes. All of the isolated RNA was reverse transcribed, so expressed TCRB transcripts were sequenced. The data were produced by immunoSEQ multiplex PCR, yet TCRdb's version contains in-frame clones alone and is incomplete. The table includes over 15,000 clones, around 43% detected once. The sequencing sample was made of stem cell memory CD4+ T cells from blood. This clonotype was sampled from a woman aged 40-49 years in good health.

In DNA form, the CDR3 reads TGCGCCAGCAGCTTGAGGGCAGGGCATCAAGAGACCCAGTACTTC. This translates into CASSLRAGHQETQYF. The J gene is TRBJ2-5, the V gene TRBV5-1; tentative D call: TRBD1 (5 bases). Trimming removed 1 base at V and 2 bases at J, with 12 bases between. The CDR3 loop spans 15 amino acids. Germline values: CDR1 SGHRS, CDR2 YFSETQ.